The 26 T cell receptor beta chains given below trace back to one sample, sequenced in a study of T cell repertoires in ileal Crohn's disease. Clones were sequenced by immunoSEQ multiplex PCR, and TCRdb holds only the in-frame ones, with some missing. The repertoire holds roughly 7,200 clones, with roughly 80% as singletons. As to time point: proximal margin of the surgical specimen (macroscopically non-inflamed). Input material: ileal tissue. The receptors here all came from an adult with Crohn's disease.

The CDR3, as DNA: TGCGCCAGCAGCTTGGGCCCAGCGAGCTCTGGGGCCAACGTCCTGACTTTC. It yields the protein CASSLGPASSGANVLTF. The chain links TRBV5-1 to TRBJ2-6; D is ambiguous. Germline V gene data show CDR1 as SGHRS and CDR2 as YFSETQ. The CDR3 covers 17 residues. Trimming pared 0 bases from V and 0 bases from J, leaving 10 bases between.

This clone occurred a few times. V is TRBV19 and J is TRBJ1-4; unclear D gene. This CDR3 comprises 13 residues. Germline CDR1 and CDR2: LNHDA and SQIVND (reference sequence). V lost 7 bases and J 6 bases, leaving 12 bases between the germline ends. The CDR3 loop reads CASKSRNDEKLFF. In nucleotides, the CDR3 is TGTGCCAGTAAAAGTCGGAATGATGAAAAACTGTTTTTT.

V is TRBV10-3 and J is TRBJ1-4, with 10 positions matching TRBD1. V lost 8 bases and J lost 6; bases outside the gene matches: 3. The CDR3 length is 13 residues. The germline V gene has CDR1 ENHRY and CDR2 SYGVKD. CDR3: CAIGGQGYEKLFF. For the CDR3, the DNA is TGTGCCATCGGGGGACAGGGGTATGAAAAACTGTTTTTT.

The genes are TRBV25-1 and TRBJ2-5; 11 bases are shared with TRBD2. With V trimmed by 1 base and J by 4 bases, 5 bases remained unmatched. This CDR3 has 16 amino acids. CDR1 is MGHDK, CDR2 SYGVNS, per germline. Written as DNA, the CDR3 is TGTGCCAGCAGTGAATTGACTAGCGGGGCACGAGAGACCCAGTACTTC. It is translated as CASSELTSGARETQYF.

V is TRBV10-2 and J is TRBJ1-2, with a possible D match to TRBD1 (5 bases). The germline CDR1 and CDR2 sequences are WSHSY and SAAADI. There are 13 residues in the CDR3. V lost 3 bases, J lost 8 bases, and 13 bases lay in between. DNA for the CDR3: TGCGCCAGCAGTGAAGGGGCGAATGGGGGCTACACCTTC. Its translation is CASSEGANGGYTF.

The V call is TRBV11-1, the J call TRBJ1-6, with TRBD1 identical over 10 bases. Germline loops: CDR1 SGHAT, CDR2 FQDESV (reference sequence). This CDR3 has 16 amino acids. V was clipped by 5 bases and J by 7 bases; unmatched bases: 8. The CDR3 coding sequence is TGTGCCAGCAGCGAAAGACAGGGGGCGCGGAATTCACCCCTCCACTTT. This encodes CASSERQGARNSPLHF.

The chain links TRBV7-2 to TRBJ2-7; the D gene could be TRBD1 or TRBD2 (7 bases each). CDR3 length: 15 residues. Germline V gene lookup returns CDR1 SGHTA and CDR2 FQGNSA. Trimming left V 2 bases short and J 1 base short, with 12 bases between. The CDR3 coding sequence is TGTGCCAGCAGCTTAATTCAGGGGGGGTCCTACGAGCAGTACTTC. Its protein product is CASSLIQGGSYEQYF.

J is TRBJ1-5 and V is TRBV6-5, with unresolved D. The CDR3 runs 13 residues. CDR1 is MNHEY, CDR2 SVGAGI, per germline. V was clipped by 4 bases and J by 1 base, with 5 bases between them. The CDR3 DNA is TGTGCCAGCAGTTCAAGGAGCAATCAGCCCCAGCATTTT. Translating gives CASSSRSNQPQHF.

This rearrangement joins TRBV29-1 to TRBJ1-1, with a possible D match to TRBD1 (5 bases). V was cut by 4 bases and J by 4 bases, with 10 bases left in between. The CDR3 has 12 amino acids. Germline CDR1 reads SQVTM; CDR2 reads ANQGSEA. The DNA of the CDR3 is TGCAGCGTTGGTAGAGGGACCACTGAAGCTTTCTTT. This gives the protein CSVGRGTTEAFF.

This clone is classed as medium-sized (0.01 to 0.1%). V and J are TRBV19 and TRBJ1-2; D not resolved. Germline V gene lookup returns CDR1 LNHDA and CDR2 SQIVND (reference sequence). Trimming cost V 11 bases and J 5 bases, with 21 bases left between them. The CDR3 consists of 14 residues. In DNA, the CDR3 is TGTGCCTCAGTGCAAAATACGGGAGTGTATGGCTACACCTTC. The encoded protein is CASVQNTGVYGYTF.

J is TRBJ2-3 and V is TRBV29-1; tentative D call: TRBD1 (6 bases). Trimming took off 7 bases at V and 9 bases at J, with 20 bases between the two ends. CDR1 is SQVTM and CDR2 is ANQGSEA in the germline V gene. This CDR3 spans 13 amino acids. Written as DNA, the CDR3 is TGCAGCGCCGGACGGCCCGAGGGGGTAACGCAGTATTTT. Translating it yields CSAGRPEGVTQYF.

This chain's CDR3 is CASSPGEAAGNTIYF. The CDR3 nucleotides are TGTGCCAGCTCCCCAGGAGAGGCTGCGGGAAACACCATATATTTT. The chain joins TRBV18 to TRBJ1-3; no clear D gene. The CDR3 consists of 15 residues. Germline V gives CDR1 KGHSH, CDR2 LQKENI. The V end lost 6 bases, the J end lost 4 bases, and 16 bases lay between the germline ends.

This clone was recorded only once. The J gene is TRBJ2-6, the V gene TRBV11-2; 7 bases are a match to TRBD2. This CDR3 spans 14 amino acids. Germline assignment: CDR1 SGHAT and CDR2 FQNNGV. Unmatched junction bases numbered 1, after V lost 6 bases and J lost 2 bases. The CDR3, as DNA: TGTGCCAGCAGACGGGAGGCTGGGGCCAACGTCCTGACTTTC. Protein product: CASRREAGANVLTF.

The V gene is TRBV7-2, the J gene TRBJ2-7; D not certain. CDR1 is SGHTA, CDR2 FQGNSA, per germline. Trimming stripped 4 bases from V and 4 bases from J, with 5 bases between. The CDR3 is 11 amino acids. The CDR3 loop reads CASSWGYEQYF. For the CDR3, the DNA is TGTGCCAGCAGCTGGGGTTACGAGCAGTACTTC.

The chain is built from TRBV5-6 and TRBJ2-5; D unclear. Trimming cost V 3 bases and J 4 bases, with 10 bases left between them. The CDR3 has 13 residues. Germline loops: CDR1 SGHDT, CDR2 YYEEEE. As DNA, the CDR3 is TGTGCCAGCAGCTCCCGCTCACTAGAGACCCAGTACTTC. Its protein is CASSSRSLETQYF.

This clone was seen a few times. The chain employs TRBV19 and TRBJ1-2, with 7 bases lining up with TRBD1. V dropped 7 bases and J dropped 2; count of bases not matched to a gene: 4. CDR3 length: 13 amino acids. Germline loops: CDR1 LNHDA, CDR2 SQIVND (reference sequence). This chain's CDR3 is CASTVTGNYGYTF. The CDR3 region has the DNA TGTGCCAGTACCGTGACAGGGAACTATGGCTACACCTTC. Based on the CDR3 plus reference TRBV19 and TRBJ1-2, the full variable domain is DGGITQSPKYLFRKEGQNVTLSCEQNLNHDAMYWYRQDPGQGLRLIYYSQIVNDFQKGDIAEGYSVSREKKESFPLTVTSAQKNPTAFYLCASTVTGNYGYTFGSGTRLTVV.

The sample holds one count of this clone. This sample also contains other DNA sequences that code for the same CDR3. The chain recombines TRBV9 with TRBJ1-1, with TRBD1 identical over 7 bases. Germline V gene data show CDR1 as SGDLS and CDR2 as YYNGEE. There are 15 residues in the CDR3. V gave up 3 bases and J gave up 5 bases; unmatched junction bases: 10. The CDR3 region has the DNA TGTGCCAGCAGCGCAAGGGACAGTAGTCGGACTGAAGCTTTCTTT. Translated: CASSARDSSRTEAFF.

This clone was found once. At one of its ends the junction is not consistent with the germline gene, which may arise from a read error. This chain connects TRBV6-1 to TRBJ1-2; 10 bases map to TRBD1. Germline V gene sequence: CDR1 MNHNS, CDR2 SASEGT. The CDR3 length is 14 residues. CDR3 DNA sequence: TGTGCCAGCAGTGGGACAGGGGGGAATTATGGCCACACCTTC. Encoded protein: CASSGTGGNYGHTF.

The table lists this clone with a few counts. Other nucleotide sequences in the sample specify the same CDR3. V and J are TRBV18 and TRBJ2-1; D call uncertain. The V gene lost 6 bases and the J gene lost 3 bases, with 12 bases spanning the gap. The length of the CDR3 is 14 residues. Germline CDR1 and CDR2: KGHSH and LQKENI. The chain's CDR3 is CASSPTGFYNEQFF. DNA for the CDR3: TGTGCCAGCTCCCCTACGGGCTTCTACAATGAGCAGTTCTTC.

The chain combines TRBV9 with TRBJ1-5; unclear D gene. CDR3 size: 13 residues. V gave up 0 bases and J gave up 6 bases, with 7 bases separating them. Germline V CDR1 and CDR2: SGDLS, YYNGEE. The CDR3 nucleotides read TGTGCCAGCAGCGTAGGTGAGGGTCAGCCCCAGCATTTT. The encoded protein is CASSVGEGQPQHF.

This chain links TRBV19 with TRBJ2-3; D might be TRBD2 (6 bases). The V end lost 4 bases, the J end lost 3 bases, and 11 bases lay between the germline ends. The CDR3 totals 14 residues. The V gene's germline CDR1 is LNHDA and CDR2 SQIVND (reference sequence). The DNA for the CDR3 is TGTGCCAGTAGTACTCCCGGGACTACAGATACGCAGTATTTT. Protein: CASSTPGTTDTQYF.

The J gene is TRBJ2-4, the V gene TRBV21-1; TRBD2 is the table's D call and was not checked against the DNA. TRBV21-1 counts as a pseudogene. This CDR3 has 14 amino acids. The CDR3 spells CASIPLGAKNIQYF. In DNA form, the CDR3 reads TGTGCCAGCATTCCGCTAGGAGCCAAAAACATTCAGTACTTC.

This chain uses TRBV5-1 with TRBJ1-1, with a tentative D call TRBD1 (6 bases). The CDR3 has 15 amino acids. Germline loops: CDR1 SGHRS, CDR2 YFSETQ. V shed 4 bases and J shed 5 bases, with 18 bases lying between them. The CDR3 loop reads CASSRGALGVTEAFF. In DNA form, the CDR3 reads TGCGCCAGCAGCCGGGGGGCGCTTGGGGTGACTGAAGCTTTCTTT.

The V gene is TRBV10-3, the J gene TRBJ1-1; D gene unclear. CDR3 length equals 16 residues. Trimming pared 0 bases from V and 0 bases from J, leaving 11 bases between. CDR1 and CDR2 from the germline V gene are ENHRY and SYGVKD. CDR3 in amino acids: CAISESERQLNTEAFF. Here the CDR3 DNA reads TGTGCCATCAGTGAGTCAGAAAGACAACTGAACACTGAAGCTTTCTTT.

A single count supports this clone. The rearrangement uses TRBV5-1 and TRBJ1-6, with D perhaps matching TRBD1 (5 bases). The CDR3 totals 14 residues. Per the germline V gene, CDR1 is SGHRS and CDR2 is YFSETQ. The V gene lost 6 bases and the J gene lost 10 bases, with 17 bases spanning the gap. The CDR3 region has the DNA TGCGCCAGCAAGGGGCAACTGGAGTTCTCACCCCTCCACTTT. Amino acids: CASKGQLEFSPLHF.

In this sample, this clone turned up a few times. This chain joins TRBV10-2 and TRBJ2-1; the D is unclear. Trimming shortened V by 6 bases and J by 4 bases, and 13 bases separated the two germline ends. CDR1 and CDR2 from the germline V gene are WSHSY and SAAADI. The CDR3 extends over 14 amino acids. The CDR3, as DNA: TGCGCCAGCAGCGAAACTCTAGGATACAATGAGCAGTTCTTC. The encoded protein is CASSETLGYNEQFF.